The 10 T cell receptor beta chains in this list originate from one sample, sequenced in a study of PD-1 blockade in mismatch repair-deficient tumors. The table came from immunoSEQ multiplex PCR; TCRdb's copy has only in-frame clones and leaves some out. The repertoire consists of more than 50,000 clones, with 70% to 90% occurring once and the leading ten covering about 15%. Sequenced here: peripheral blood, sampled 52 weeks after starting pembrolizumab. The receptor set was obtained from an adult with mismatch repair-deficient cancer.

The chain combines TRBV4-1 with TRBJ2-1, with D hard to call. Germline V lookup: CDR1 MGHRA, CDR2 YSYEKL. The CDR3 contains 11 residues. Between the trimmed V and J ends, which lost 3 bases and 6 bases, there was a span of 3 bases. Here the CDR3 reads CASSQGNEQFF. The CDR3 DNA reads as TGCGCCAGCAGCCAGGGCAATGAGCAGTTCTTC.

The V call is TRBV11-2, the J call TRBJ1-3; a possible D gene is TRBD1 (6 bases). Germline CDR1 reads SGHAT; CDR2 reads FQNNGV. The CDR3 runs to 16 residues. The V and J ends lost 6 bases and 2 bases respectively, with 17 bases between them. CDR3 coding DNA: TGTGCCAGCAGTCTCGTTGGGGGCCGCGCTGGAAACACCATATATTTT. Amino acid sequence: CASSLVGGRAGNTIYF.

V is TRBV6-1 and J is TRBJ2-7; D ambiguous. There are 13 residues in the CDR3. Trimming left V 8 bases short and J 0 bases short, with 11 bases between. The V gene's germline CDR1 is MNHNS and CDR2 SASEGT. DNA of the CDR3: TGTGCCAGCGGCCACCGAAGCTCCTACGAGCAGTACTTC. Protein: CASGHRSSYEQYF.

The chain uses TRBV11-3 and TRBJ1-5; D call uncertain. Trimming took off 3 bases at V and 5 bases at J, with 8 bases between the two ends. The CDR3 has 13 amino acids. Germline V gives CDR1 SGHNT, CDR2 YENEEA. The CDR3 loop is CASSFGPDQPQHF. DNA for the CDR3: TGTGCCAGCAGCTTCGGTCCCGATCAGCCCCAGCATTTT. The complete variable domain, with remaining parts taken from reference TRBV11-3 and TRBJ1-5, reads EAGVVQSPRYKIIEKKQPVAFWCNPISGHNTLYWYLQNLGQGPELLIRYENEEAVDDSQLPKDRFSAERLKGVDSTLKIQPAELGDSAVYLCASSFGPDQPQHFGDGTRLSIL.

V is TRBV6-5 and J is TRBJ2-7; TRBD2 agrees at 13 bases. Losses at the gene ends were 5 bases for V and 5 bases for J; bases not matched to a gene: 3. This CDR3 is 14 amino acids long. CDR1 and CDR2 from the germline V gene are MNHEY and SVGAGI. This CDR3 is CASSRTSGGHEQYF. In nucleotides, the CDR3 is TGTGCCAGCAGTAGGACTAGCGGGGGTCACGAGCAGTACTTC.

V usage is TRBV5-6 and J usage is TRBJ2-5; unclear D gene. The V gene lost 0 bases and the J gene lost 5 bases, with 8 bases spanning the gap. This CDR3 spans 13 amino acids. Germline CDR1 is SGHDT and CDR2 is YYEEEE. The CDR3 is CASSLDRWETQYF. The DNA for the CDR3 is TGTGCCAGCAGCTTGGATAGGTGGGAGACCCAGTACTTC.

This clone turned up a few times. The rearrangement uses TRBV19 and TRBJ2-7; 7 bases are shared with TRBD2. CDR1 LNHDA and CDR2 SQIVND come from the germline V gene (reference sequence). The CDR3 has 13 amino acids. J gave up 2 bases and V 8 bases, and 6 bases lay outside the gene matches. The CDR3 sequence is CASAAAGAYEQYF. As DNA, the CDR3 is TGTGCCAGTGCTGCGGCGGGGGCCTACGAGCAGTACTTC.

The CDR3 sequence: CAWSLPDRVRTGELFF. CDR3 sequence (DNA): TGTGCCTGGAGTCTCCCCGACAGGGTTCGGACCGGGGAGCTGTTTTTT. V and J are TRBV30 and TRBJ2-2, with TRBD1 matching 7 bases. This CDR3 spans 16 amino acids. With 2 bases clipped from V and 5 bases from J, the junction kept 11 bases outside the gene matches. CDR1 and CDR2 (germline): GTSNPN, SVGIG (reference sequence).

In this sample, this clone turned up once. This chain joins TRBV5-1 and TRBJ2-3, with D unclear. The CDR3 sequence is 15 residues long. Trimming took 2 bases from V and 0 from J, leaving 10 bases between them. Germline V gene lookup returns CDR1 SGHRS and CDR2 YFSETQ. The chain's CDR3 is CASSFDRVSTDTQYF. In DNA, the CDR3 is TGCGCCAGCAGCTTCGATAGGGTCAGCACAGATACGCAGTATTTT.

Here the CDR3 reads CAISADPAWQYF. DNA for the CDR3: TGTGCCATCAGTGCGGACCCCGCCTGGCAGTACTTC. V usage is TRBV10-3 and J usage is TRBJ2-7, with D hard to call. CDR1 ENHRY and CDR2 SYGVKD come from the germline V gene. V was clipped by 4 bases and J by 9 bases, with 13 bases between them. The CDR3 runs to 12 residues.